This TCR beta chain originates from a study of OX40 agonist ivuxolimab in advanced cancers. About the study: Anti-PD-1, anti-PD-L1 or anti-CTLA-4 therapy given earlier was allowed, and around 40% had some. A partial response was reached by three patients: one with hepatocellular carcinoma and two with cutaneous melanoma.

CDR1 SGHTA and CDR2 FQGNSA come from the germline V gene. V was clipped by 3 bases and J by 3 bases, with 12 bases between them. The CDR3 sequence is 14 residues long. Assay used: immunoSEQ multiplex PCR; TCRdb lists only in-frame clones, some missing. The profile shows approximately 77,000 clones, more than 90% of them singletons. Blood was sampled at baseline, cycle 4 day 1, and cycle 7 day 1. Here the sequenced sample was CD4+ or CD8+ T cells sorted from blood, taken in a trial of the OX40 agonist ivuxolimab. The sequence was obtained from an adult with an advanced solid tumor such as melanoma, head and neck, liver or kidney cancer. The rearrangement links TRBV7-2 to TRBJ2-7; maybe TRBD1 (7 bases). CDR3 sequence reads: CASSFTRDSYEQYF. CDR3 DNA: TGTGCCAGCAGCTTCACGCGGGACAGCTACGAGCAGTACTTC.